Presented here are 5 T cell receptor beta chains from one specimen sequenced in a study of cytomegalovirus exposure and HLA in healthy donors. PCR involved 60 Vbeta and 13 Jbeta primers. Generated by immunoSEQ multiplex PCR, the TCRdb table keeps only in-frame clones and is missing some. In total, the table holds under 200,000 clones. What was sequenced was PBMCs. The receptors were sampled from a man aged 25-45 years in good health and CMV-seronegative.

The genes are TRBV6-1 and TRBJ1-1; possibly TRBD1 for D (6 bases). The CDR3 is 13 amino acids. Trimming removed 7 bases from V and 5 bases from J, with 14 bases in between. Germline CDR1 MNHNS, CDR2 SASEGT. The CDR3 is CASTTGLRTEAFF. The CDR3 bases are TGTGCCAGCACAACAGGGTTAAGGACTGAAGCTTTCTTT.

Of note for this clone: This sample also contains other DNA sequences that code for the same CDR3. V usage is TRBV9 and J usage is TRBJ2-1; TRBD2 agrees at 7 bases. CDR1 and CDR2 from the germline V gene are SGDLS and YYNGEE. The CDR3 contains 15 residues. Unmatched junction bases numbered 2, after V lost 1 base and J lost 1 base. The CDR3 here is CASSVPSGSYNEQFF. The CDR3 DNA follows: TGTGCCAGCAGCGTACCTAGCGGTTCCTACAATGAGCAGTTCTTC.

The chain has TRBV27 and TRBJ2-5; 7 bases are a match to TRBD2. The CDR3 is made up of 13 amino acids. Per germline, CDR1 MNHEY and CDR2 SMNVEV (reference sequence). V lost 2 bases to trimming and J lost 3 bases; unmatched junction nucleotides: 0. The CDR3 sequence: CASSLRGEETQYF. The CDR3 bases are TGTGCCAGCAGTTTACGGGGGGAAGAGACCCAGTACTTC.

The chain recombines TRBV19 with TRBJ1-5, with D possibly TRBD1 on 5 matching bases. V lost 3 bases and J lost 6, with 15 bases in between. Germline V CDR1 and CDR2: LNHDA, SQIVND (reference sequence). CDR3 length: 15 residues. CDR3 in DNA: TGTGCCAGTAGTATTTTGGGAGGGGACGGTCAGCCCCAGCATTTT. This sequence encodes CASSILGGDGQPQHF.

The chain joins TRBV19 to TRBJ1-3; no clear D gene. The CDR3 has 13 residues. The germline CDR1 and CDR2 sequences are LNHDA and SQIVND (reference sequence). V shed 7 bases and J shed 4 bases, with 11 bases lying between them. The chain's CDR3 is CASTPRPGNTIYF. The CDR3 DNA sequence: TGTGCCAGTACCCCCCGTCCGGGAAACACCATATATTTT. The whole variable domain, remainder taken from reference TRBV19 and TRBJ1-3, is DGGITQSPKYLFRKEGQNVTLSCEQNLNHDAMYWYRQDPGQGLRLIYYSQIVNDFQKGDIAEGYSVSREKKESFPLTVTSAQKNPTAFYLCASTPRPGNTIYFGEGSWLTVV.